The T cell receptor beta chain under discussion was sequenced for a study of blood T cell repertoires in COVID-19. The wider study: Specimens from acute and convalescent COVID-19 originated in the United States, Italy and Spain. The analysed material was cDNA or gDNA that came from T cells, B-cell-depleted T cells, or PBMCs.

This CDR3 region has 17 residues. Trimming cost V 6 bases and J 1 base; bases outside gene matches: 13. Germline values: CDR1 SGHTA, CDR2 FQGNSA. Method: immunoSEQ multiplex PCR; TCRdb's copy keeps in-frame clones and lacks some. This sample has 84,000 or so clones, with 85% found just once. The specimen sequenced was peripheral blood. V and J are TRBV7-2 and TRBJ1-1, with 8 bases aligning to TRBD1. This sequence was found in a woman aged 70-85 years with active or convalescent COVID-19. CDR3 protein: CASSRPNAGTGNTEAFF. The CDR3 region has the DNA TGTGCCAGCAGTCGACCTAACGCCGGGACAGGGAACACTGAAGCTTTCTTT. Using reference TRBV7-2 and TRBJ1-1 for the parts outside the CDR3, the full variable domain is GAGVSQSPSNKVTEKGKDVELRCDPISGHTALYWYRQSLGQGLEFLIYFQGNSAPDKSGLPSDRFSAERTGGSVSTLTIQRTQQEDSAVYLCASSRPNAGTGNTEAFFGQGTRLTVV.